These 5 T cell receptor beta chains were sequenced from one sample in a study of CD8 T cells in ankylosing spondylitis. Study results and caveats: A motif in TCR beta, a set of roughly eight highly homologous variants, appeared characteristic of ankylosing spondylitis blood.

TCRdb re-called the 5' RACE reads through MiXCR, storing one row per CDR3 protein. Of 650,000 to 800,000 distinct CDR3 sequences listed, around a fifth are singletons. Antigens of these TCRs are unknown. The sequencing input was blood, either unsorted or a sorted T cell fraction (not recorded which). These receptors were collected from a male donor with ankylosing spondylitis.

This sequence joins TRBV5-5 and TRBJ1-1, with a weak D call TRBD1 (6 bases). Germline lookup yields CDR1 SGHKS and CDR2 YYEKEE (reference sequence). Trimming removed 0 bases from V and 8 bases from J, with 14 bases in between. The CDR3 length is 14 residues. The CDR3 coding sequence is TGTGCCAGCAGCTTGGGGGGGCTGACAGTCGAAGCTTTCTTT. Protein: CASSLGGLTVEAFF.

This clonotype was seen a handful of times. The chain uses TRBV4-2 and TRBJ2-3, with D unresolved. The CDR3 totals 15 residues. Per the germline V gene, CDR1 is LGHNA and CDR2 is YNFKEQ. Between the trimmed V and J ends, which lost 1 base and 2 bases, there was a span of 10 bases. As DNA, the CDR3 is TGTGCCAGCAGCCAAGTTTACGGGCTCACAGATACGCAGTATTTT. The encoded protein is CASSQVYGLTDTQYF.

CDR3 sequence: CASSPRSTATNEKLFF. CDR3 in DNA: TGTGCCAGCAGCCCGAGATCGACTGCAACTAATGAAAAACTGTTTTTT. V and J are TRBV27 and TRBJ1-4; D gene ambiguous. Germline V CDR1 and CDR2: MNHEY, SMNVEV (reference sequence). The CDR3 loop spans 16 amino acids. Trimming shortened V by 6 bases and J by 0 bases, and 14 bases separated the two germline ends.

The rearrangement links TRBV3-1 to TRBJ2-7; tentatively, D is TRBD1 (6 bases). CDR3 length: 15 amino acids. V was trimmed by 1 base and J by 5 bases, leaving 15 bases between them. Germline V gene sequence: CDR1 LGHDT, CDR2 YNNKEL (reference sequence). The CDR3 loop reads CASSQVSRDIHEQYF. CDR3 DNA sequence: TGTGCCAGCAGCCAAGTAAGCAGGGACATCCACGAGCAGTACTTC.

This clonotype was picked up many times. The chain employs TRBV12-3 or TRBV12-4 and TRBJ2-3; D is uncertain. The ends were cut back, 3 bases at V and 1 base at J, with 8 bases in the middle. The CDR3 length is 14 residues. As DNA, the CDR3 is TGTGCCAGCAGTTTTGGGCCGGGCACAGATACGCAGTATTTT. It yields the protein CASSFGPGTDTQYF.